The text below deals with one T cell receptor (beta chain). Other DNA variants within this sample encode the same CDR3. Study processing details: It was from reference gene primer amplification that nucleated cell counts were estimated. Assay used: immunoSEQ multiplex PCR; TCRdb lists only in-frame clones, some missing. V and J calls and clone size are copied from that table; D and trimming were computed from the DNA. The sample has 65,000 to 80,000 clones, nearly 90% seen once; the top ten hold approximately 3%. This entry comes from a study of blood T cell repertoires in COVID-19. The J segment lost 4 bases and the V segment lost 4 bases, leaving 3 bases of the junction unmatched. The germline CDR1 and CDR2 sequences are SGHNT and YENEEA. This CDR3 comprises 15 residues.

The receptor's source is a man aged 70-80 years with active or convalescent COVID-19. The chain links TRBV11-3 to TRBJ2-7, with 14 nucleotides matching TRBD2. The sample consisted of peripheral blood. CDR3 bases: TGTGCCAGCAGCTCCGGGACTAGCGGGAGTTACGAGCAGTACTTC. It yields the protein CASSSGTSGSYEQYF.